This TCR beta chain was sequenced during a study of cytomegalovirus exposure and HLA in healthy donors. On the study more broadly: HLA-typed donors were the source of approximately 88 million unique TCRs, which an early data release held. Study results and caveats: Among TCR beta chains of equal frequency, HLA-associated ones were more clonally expanded in a later analysis. The study assumed roughly uniform donor sequencing depth for presence/absence analyses. The study put 150 to 200 TCR beta chains on its list as cytomegalovirus-associated.

The CDR3 length is 15 residues. Losses at the gene ends were 3 bases for V and 5 bases for J; bases not matched to a gene: 10. The V gene's germline CDR1 is MGHDK and CDR2 SYGVNS. The PCR had 60 Vbeta and 13 Jbeta primers. Profiled with immunoSEQ multiplex PCR; TCRdb holds only in-frame clones, not every one. The repertoire holds around 85,000 clones, with 70% to 80% as singletons. About this clone itself: Its antigen is still unknown.

V is TRBV25-1 and J is TRBJ2-7; 7 bases align to TRBD1. This TCR derives from a man aged 30 to 39 in good health and CMV-seropositive. The sequencing input was PBMCs. This CDR3 reads CASSELGQLPDEQYF. CDR3 nucleotides: TGTGCCAGCAGTGAGCTGGGACAGCTCCCCGACGAGCAGTACTTC.